The 20 T cell receptor beta chains reported below all come from one sample, sequenced in a study of cytomegalovirus exposure and HLA in healthy donors. The PCR employed 60 Vbeta primers together with 13 Jbeta primers. This table comes from immunoSEQ multiplex PCR, and its TCRdb copy is limited to in-frame clones, with some not included. The sample shows some 160,000 clones, 73% of them seen only once. What was sequenced was PBMCs. The origin of the receptors is a woman aged 18-29 years in good health and CMV-seropositive.

This sequence joins TRBV29-1 and TRBJ2-1; no clear D gene. This CDR3 is 14 amino acids long. Trimming took 1 base from V and 6 from J, leaving 13 bases between them. Germline CDR1 SQVTM, CDR2 ANQGSEA. CDR3 DNA sequence: TGCAGCGTTGAAGGGTCAGCGCGGCTCAATGAGCAGTTCTTC. Protein sequence: CSVEGSARLNEQFF.

The CDR3 DNA is TGTGCCAGCAGTATAGCGGGGGGTGATTTCAACACCGGGGAGCTGTTTTTT. Protein: CASSIAGGDFNTGELFF. V and J are TRBV28 and TRBJ2-2; TRBD2 matches 10 bases. CDR3 length equals 17 residues. V lost 5 bases and J lost 2; bases outside the gene matches: 8. Germline V gene sequence: CDR1 MDHEN, CDR2 SYDVKM. Using reference TRBV28 and TRBJ2-2 for the parts outside the CDR3, the full variable domain is DVKVTQSSRYLVKRTGEKVFLECVQDMDHENMFWYRQDPGLGLRLIYFSYDVKMKEKGDIPEGYSVSREKKERFSLILESASTNQTSMYLCASSIAGGDFNTGELFFGEGSRLTVL.

The rearrangement links TRBV5-1 to TRBJ2-3, with 7 nucleotides matching TRBD2. The CDR3 is made up of 13 amino acids. The V and J ends lost 4 bases and 5 bases, in that order; junction bases with no gene match: 4. Germline CDR1 is SGHRS and CDR2 is YFSETQ. CDR3 amino acids: CASSGIAGDTQYF. The CDR3 bases are TGCGCCAGCAGCGGAATAGCGGGAGATACGCAGTATTTT.

This clone was seen a few times. Written as DNA, the CDR3 is TGTGCCAGCAGTGAAGGGACAGGGAGCAGTGAAGCTTTCTTT. It is translated as CASSEGTGSSEAFF. This chain uses TRBV6-1 with TRBJ1-1; 8 nucleotides match TRBD1. CDR1 and CDR2 (germline): MNHNS, SASEGT. V lost 1 base, J lost 7 bases, and 5 bases stayed unmatched. The CDR3 contains 14 residues.

This chain connects TRBV11-2 to TRBJ2-1, with 9 bases matching TRBD2. The CDR3 runs to 14 residues. Germline lookup yields CDR1 SGHAT and CDR2 FQNNGV. J gave up 7 bases and V 2 bases, and 3 bases lay outside the gene matches. CDR3 sequence (DNA): TGTGCCAGCAGCTTAAGCGGGGGGAGAAATGAGCAGTTCTTC. Its protein product is CASSLSGGRNEQFF. Filled out from reference TRBV11-2 and TRBJ2-1, the complete variable domain reads EAGVAQSPRYKIIEKRQSVAFWCNPISGHATLYWYQQILGQGPKLLIQFQNNGVVDDSQLPKDRFSAERLKGVDSTLKIQPAKLEDSAVYLCASSLSGGRNEQFFGPGTRLTVL.

J is TRBJ2-5 and V is TRBV7-3; a possible D gene is TRBD2 (6 bases). The J call may not be correct, given that the DNA end is closer to TRBJ2-7. This CDR3 has 22 residues. Germline V gene lookup returns CDR1 SGHTA and CDR2 FQGTGA. The CDR3 is CASSFGLTGLLGGSYRSYEQYF. The DNA for the CDR3 is TGTGCCAGCAGCTTTGGTCTTACGGGACTTTTAGGAGGGAGTTATCGCTCCTACGAGCAGTACTTC.

This clone was found once. The chain is built from TRBV4-3 and TRBJ2-2; a possible D gene is TRBD2 (6 bases). CDR3 length: 14 residues. The V gene lost 0 bases and the J gene lost 8 bases, with 10 bases spanning the gap. Germline-derived CDR1 and CDR2 are LGHNA and YSLEER. CDR3 protein: CASSQERLVGELFF. The CDR3 DNA sequence: TGCGCCAGCAGCCAAGAGAGACTAGTGGGGGAGCTGTTTTTT.

The chain links TRBV19 to TRBJ2-5, with 12 nucleotides matching TRBD1. The J segment lost 5 bases and the V segment lost 1 base, leaving 2 bases of the junction unmatched. This CDR3 contains 15 residues. From germline, CDR1 is LNHDA and CDR2 SQIVND (reference sequence). This CDR3 reads CASSIGDRGLETQYF. CDR3 bases: TGTGCCAGTAGTATAGGGGACAGGGGGCTTGAGACCCAGTACTTC.

This clone came up once. The rearrangement uses TRBV5-8 and TRBJ1-5; D may be TRBD1 (5 bases). The CDR3 sequence is 14 residues long. The germline gives CDR1 SGHTS, CDR2 YDEGEE. V was shortened by 3 bases and J by 5 bases, with 12 bases between the two germline ends. DNA of the CDR3: TGTGCCAGCAGCTGGGCCTGGGGGGATCAGCCCCAGCATTTT. Its translation is CASSWAWGDQPQHF.

This chain joins TRBV13 and TRBJ1-1; D gene ambiguous. The V end lost 1 base, the J end lost 0 bases, and 9 bases lay between the germline ends. This CDR3 is built from 15 residues. The germline V gene encodes CDR1 PRHDT and CDR2 FYEKMQ (reference sequence). CDR3 nucleotides: TGTGCCAGCAGCTTAGAAGCAGGTCTGAACACTGAAGCTTTCTTT. Protein product: CASSLEAGLNTEAFF.

This clone was seen a few times. V usage is TRBV28 and J usage is TRBJ1-2, with D possibly TRBD1 on 5 matching bases. The V end lost 5 bases, the J end lost 8 bases, and 15 bases lay between the germline ends. Germline V gene sequence: CDR1 MDHEN, CDR2 SYDVKM. This CDR3 is 13 amino acids long. CDR3 sequence: CASSQGRAYGYTF. The CDR3 DNA follows: TGTGCCAGCAGTCAGGGCAGGGCTTACGGCTACACCTTC.

V usage is TRBV20-1 and J usage is TRBJ1-2; D unresolved. V lost 1 base and J 8 bases, leaving 8 bases between the germline ends. Germline V gene data show CDR1 as DFQATT and CDR2 as SNEGSKA (reference sequence). This CDR3 spans 11 amino acids. The CDR3 DNA reads as TGCAGTGCTAGAGTCCCCGGGGGCTACACCTTC. Residues: CSARVPGGYTF.

This clone was recorded once. V usage is TRBV5-1 and J usage is TRBJ1-1, with a tentative D call TRBD1 (6 bases). From germline, CDR1 is SGHRS and CDR2 YFSETQ. Trimming removed 3 bases from V and 8 bases from J, with 14 bases in between. The length of the CDR3 is 13 residues. This chain's CDR3 is CASSSGGYSEAFF. In nucleotides, the CDR3 is TGCGCCAGCAGCTCTGGGGGCTACTCAGAAGCTTTCTTT. Together with reference TRBV5-1 and TRBJ1-1, the CDR3 gives the full variable domain: KAGVTQTPRYLIKTRGQQVTLSCSPISGHRSVSWYQQTPGQGLQFLFEYFSETQRNKGNFPGRFSGRQFSNSRSEMNVSTLELGDSALYLCASSSGGYSEAFFGQGTRLTVV.

The V gene is TRBV30, the J gene TRBJ1-2, with TRBD1 matching 7 bases. Trimming at V came to 4 bases and at J to 8 bases, leaving 16 bases not matched to a gene. The CDR3 length is 15 residues. Germline V gives CDR1 GTSNPN, CDR2 SVGIG (reference sequence). The CDR3 here is CAWTQGGRGMGGYTF. The DNA for the CDR3 is TGTGCCTGGACCCAGGGGGGTAGGGGAATGGGAGGCTACACCTTC.

The chain uses TRBV5-6 and TRBJ2-5; D gene ambiguous. The V end lost 0 bases, the J end lost 0 bases, and 9 bases lay between the germline ends. The V gene's germline CDR1 is SGHDT and CDR2 YYEEEE. There are 15 residues in the CDR3. CDR3 protein: CASSLGVEDQETQYF. CDR3 nucleotides: TGTGCCAGCAGCTTGGGGGTCGAGGACCAAGAGACCCAGTACTTC. Supplemented by reference TRBV5-6 and TRBJ2-5, the full variable domain reads DAGVTQSPTHLIKTRGQQVTLRCSPKSGHDTVSWYQQALGQGPQFIFQYYEEEERQRGNFPDRFSGHQFPNYSSELNVNALLLGDSALYLCASSLGVEDQETQYFGPGTRLLVL.

The genes are TRBV30 and TRBJ1-5; TRBD1 agrees at 7 bases. Unmatched junction bases numbered 2, after V lost 1 base and J lost 5 bases. The CDR3 is 13 residues long. CDR1 and CDR2 from the germline V gene are GTSNPN and SVGIG (reference sequence). DNA of the CDR3: TGTGCCTGGAGTGCCCAGGGGGATCAGCCCCAGCATTTT. As protein: CAWSAQGDQPQHF.

The rearrangement links TRBV4-3 to TRBJ2-1, with TRBD1 matching over 11 bases. The ends lost 0 bases at V and 7 bases at J; junction bases unmatched: 5. Germline V CDR1 and CDR2: LGHNA, YSLEER. The CDR3 extends over 16 amino acids. DNA for the CDR3: TGCGCCAGCAGCCAAGAAAGGACAGGGGGCTTGAATGAGCAGTTCTTC. Translating gives CASSQERTGGLNEQFF.

The rearrangement links TRBV6-6 to TRBJ2-7, with TRBD2 matching 11 bases. V shed 5 bases and J 7 bases; nucleotides not matched to a gene: 13. Germline CDR1 and CDR2: MNHNY and SVGAGI (reference sequence). The CDR3 has 16 residues. In DNA, the CDR3 is TGTGCCAGCAGTCGGGTAGCGGGGGGGCCCCTGGGAGAGCAGTACTTC. Translation: CASSRVAGGPLGEQYF.

The J gene is TRBJ1-4, the V gene TRBV4-1, with 7 bases aligning to TRBD1. Trimming removed 2 bases from V and 7 bases from J; junction bases left unmatched: 16. The CDR3 spans 18 residues. Germline V lookup: CDR1 MGHRA, CDR2 YSYEKL. This chain's CDR3 is CASSQTLFTTGLGEKLFF. The CDR3 bases are TGCGCCAGCAGCCAAACTCTTTTTACGACAGGGTTAGGTGAAAAACTGTTTTTT.

This sequence joins TRBV5-1 and TRBJ2-1, with 10 bases matching TRBD2. Germline V CDR1 and CDR2: SGHRS, YFSETQ. CDR3 length equals 15 residues. The trim removed 3 bases at V and 7 bases at J, leaving 7 bases unmatched. As DNA, the CDR3 is TGCGCCAGCAGCTCATTAACTAGCGGGGCAAATGAGCAGTTCTTC. Amino acid sequence: CASSSLTSGANEQFF.